These T cell receptor beta chains were read from a single sample in a study of early T cells in non-severe SARS-CoV-2 infection. Each CDR3 protein is one row after TCRdb ran MiXCR on the 5' RACE reads. The table records some 36,000 distinct CDR3 sequences, 6% to 8% of them present only once. The specimen comprised whole blood, sampled at baseline. These receptors all come from an adult who was a healthcare worker with PCR-confirmed SARS-CoV-2 infection or an uninfected control (not recorded which). CDR3s include the opening cysteine and the closing phenylalanine or tryptophan. The order of the fields is clone size, J gene, V gene, D gene, CDR3 protein, CDR3 DNA. A D gene is named only where the DNA matches it firmly. Where a row states a size, it is once, few, many or the class of an expanded clone; other rows omit it.

clone_size: .
j_call: TRBJ2-5
v_call: TRBV12-3/TRBV12-4
d_call: .
cdr3_aa: CASSTGVEETQYF
cdr3_nt: TGTGCCAGCAGCACGGGAGTAGAAGAGACCCAGTACTTC

clone_size: many
j_call: TRBJ1-6
v_call: TRBV11-2
d_call: .
cdr3_aa: CASATLYNSPLHF
cdr3_nt: TGTGCCAGCGCCACACTGTATAATTCACCCCTCCACTTT

clone_size: many
j_call: TRBJ1-1
v_call: TRBV7-9
d_call: .
cdr3_aa: CASSFGGFDEAFF
cdr3_nt: TGTGCCAGCAGCTTCGGGGGGTTTGATGAAGCTTTCTTT

clone_size: many
j_call: TRBJ1-1
v_call: TRBV5-1
d_call: TRBD1
cdr3_aa: CASSITGDGDTEAFF
cdr3_nt: TGCGCCAGCAGCATAACAGGGGACGGGGACACTGAAGCTTTCTTT

clone_size: few
j_call: TRBJ2-3
v_call: TRBV2
d_call: TRBD2
cdr3_aa: CARDSGLALSGGTDTQYF
cdr3_nt: TGTGCCAGGGATTCGGGACTAGCGCTCAGCGGGGGCACAGATACGCAGTATTTT

clone_size: few
j_call: TRBJ2-5
v_call: TRBV12-3/TRBV12-4
d_call: .
cdr3_aa: CASSLAFQETQYF
cdr3_nt: TGTGCCAGCAGTTTGGCATTCCAAGAGACCCAGTACTTC

clone_size: .
j_call: TRBJ2-1
v_call: TRBV28
d_call: .
cdr3_aa: CASFGLPVNEQFF
cdr3_nt: TGTGCCAGCTTTGGACTCCCAGTGAATGAGCAGTTCTTC

clone_size: .
j_call: TRBJ2-2
v_call: TRBV7-9
d_call: .
cdr3_aa: CASRETGVRTGELFF
cdr3_nt: TGTGCCAGCAGAGAAACCGGAGTTCGAACCGGGGAGCTGTTTTTT

clone_size: many
j_call: TRBJ2-7
v_call: TRBV25-1
d_call: TRBD1
cdr3_aa: CASSDPTGQLSYEQYF
cdr3_nt: TGTGCCAGCAGTGATCCCACGGGACAGCTCTCCTACGAGCAGTACTTC

clone_size: few
j_call: TRBJ1-1
v_call: TRBV11-3
d_call: .
cdr3_aa: CASSLGGNTEAFF
cdr3_nt: TGTGCCAGCAGTTTAGGGGGGAACACTGAAGCTTTCTTT

clone_size: few
j_call: TRBJ2-3
v_call: TRBV28
d_call: TRBD2
cdr3_aa: CASSIGLAGSTDTQYF
cdr3_nt: TGTGCCAGCAGTATCGGACTAGCGGGGAGCACAGATACGCAGTATTTT

clone_size: few
j_call: TRBJ2-5
v_call: TRBV4-1
d_call: .
cdr3_aa: CASSQAPGPVAQYF
cdr3_nt: TGCGCCAGCAGCCAGGCCCCGGGGCCAGTGGCCCAGTACTTC

clone_size: .
j_call: TRBJ2-1
v_call: TRBV29-1
d_call: .
cdr3_aa: CSVVETGGVWFF
cdr3_nt: TGCAGCGTTGTAGAGACTGGGGGCGTCTGGTTCTTC

clone_size: many
j_call: TRBJ2-1
v_call: TRBV5-4
d_call: .
cdr3_aa: CASSLPSSSYNEQFF
cdr3_nt: TGTGCCAGCAGCTTACCGAGTAGCTCCTACAACGAGCAGTTCTTC

clone_size: many
j_call: TRBJ1-5
v_call: TRBV6-5
d_call: .
cdr3_aa: CASRRRYSNQPQHF
cdr3_nt: TGTGCCAGCAGAAGAAGGTATAGCAATCAGCCCCAGCATTTT

clone_size: .
j_call: TRBJ2-7
v_call: TRBV20-1
d_call: .
cdr3_aa: CSASKVQSTYEQYF
cdr3_nt: TGCAGTGCTAGCAAGGTCCAAAGCACCTACGAGCAGTACTTC

clone_size: many
j_call: TRBJ2-2
v_call: TRBV9
d_call: .
cdr3_aa: CASSAVEGLGTGELFF
cdr3_nt: TGTGCCAGCAGTGCCGTTGAGGGCCTCGGGACCGGGGAGCTGTTTTTT